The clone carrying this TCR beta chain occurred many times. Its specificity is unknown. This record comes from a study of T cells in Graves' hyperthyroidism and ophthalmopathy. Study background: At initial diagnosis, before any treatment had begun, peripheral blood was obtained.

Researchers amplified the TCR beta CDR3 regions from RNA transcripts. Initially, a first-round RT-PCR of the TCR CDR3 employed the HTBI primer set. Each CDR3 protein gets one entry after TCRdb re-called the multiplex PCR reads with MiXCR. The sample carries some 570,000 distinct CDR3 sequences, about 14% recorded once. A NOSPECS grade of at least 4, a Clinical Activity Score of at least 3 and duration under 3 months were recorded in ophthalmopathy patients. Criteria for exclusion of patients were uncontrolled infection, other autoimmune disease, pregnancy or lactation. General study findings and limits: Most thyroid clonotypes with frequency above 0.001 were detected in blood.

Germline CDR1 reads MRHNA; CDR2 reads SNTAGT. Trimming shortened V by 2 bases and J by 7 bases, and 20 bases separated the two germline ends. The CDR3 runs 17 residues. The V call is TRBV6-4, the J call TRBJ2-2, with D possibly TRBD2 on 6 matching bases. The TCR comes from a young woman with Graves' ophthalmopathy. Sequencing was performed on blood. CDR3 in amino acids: CASSDLRGSAVGGELFF. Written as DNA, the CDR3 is TGTGCCAGCAGTGACCTTCGGGGGAGTGCCGTGGGCGGGGAGCTGTTTTTT.